This passage covers 27 T cell receptor beta chains from one sample sequenced in a study of STAT3 mutations in large granular lymphocyte leukemia (dated by TCRdb to about 2019). Beyond this particular receptor, the publication reports: All T-LGLL patients had at least one immunodominant TCRbeta clonotype, and roughly half had multiple immunodominant subclonotypes.

The library was built by means of the immunoSEQ multiplex PCR assay. TCRdb holds this immuneACCESS table with in-frame rearrangements only. Some clones are missing; in checked studies, unresolved V genes explain under half, and the rest has no known cause. The sample records some 10,000 clones, 54% of which are singletons. More than 8.5% of the sample goes to the ten largest clones. The antigens of these receptors remain unknown. Material: peripheral blood mononuclear cells. All receptors come from a boy younger than 18 with T-cell large granular lymphocyte leukemia. Some clones in this sample may be carry-over from other donors' samples. The age is the age at diagnosis.

The chain employs TRBV29-1 and TRBJ2-7; maybe TRBD1 (6 bases). V dropped 7 bases and J dropped 3 bases, with 13 bases sitting between them. The CDR3 has 12 residues. Germline assignment: CDR1 SQVTM and CDR2 ANQGSEA. CDR3 in amino acids: CSARDTYYEQYF. The DNA for the CDR3 is TGCAGCGCCAGGGACACTTACTACGAGCAGTACTTC.

V usage is TRBV5-1 and J usage is TRBJ2-7, with TRBD2 as a possible D gene (6 bases). The CDR3 length is 15 residues. Between the trimmed V and J ends, which lost 0 bases and 3 bases, there was a span of 13 bases. Germline CDR1 is SGHRS and CDR2 is YFSETQ. CDR3 loop: CASSLGGTGDYEQYF. CDR3 DNA sequence: TGCGCCAGCAGCTTGGGGGGGACGGGAGACTACGAGCAGTACTTC.

The rearrangement links TRBV5-1 to TRBJ2-7; the match to TRBD1 covers 9 bases. The CDR3 is made up of 15 amino acids. The germline V gene encodes CDR1 SGHRS and CDR2 YFSETQ. V lost 5 bases to trimming and J lost 2 bases; unmatched junction nucleotides: 8. The CDR3 DNA sequence: TGCGCCAGCAGTCCACCGGGACAGGGTCCCTACGAGCAGTACTTC. Its translation is CASSPPGQGPYEQYF.

This clone has just one count. The chain is built from TRBV7-2 and TRBJ2-7; the match to TRBD2 covers 11 bases. This CDR3 spans 15 amino acids. Germline CDR1 and CDR2: SGHTA and FQGNSA. V lost 1 base and J lost 2; bases outside the gene matches: 1. The CDR3 region is CASSLGLAGTYEQYF. As DNA, the CDR3 is TGTGCCAGCAGCTTAGGACTAGCGGGGACCTACGAGCAGTACTTC.

This clone has a handful of counts. The rearrangement links TRBV7-9 to TRBJ2-1, with D perhaps assigned TRBD1 or TRBD2 (7 bases each). The germline V gene encodes CDR1 SEHNR and CDR2 FQNEAQ (reference sequence). Trimming took 3 bases from V and 4 from J, leaving 13 bases between them. The CDR3 covers 15 residues. Here the CDR3 reads CASSFGGGQYNEQFF. CDR3 DNA sequence: TGTGCCAGCAGCTTCGGCGGGGGACAGTACAATGAGCAGTTCTTC.

The chain employs TRBV30 and TRBJ2-7; 9 bases fit TRBD1. The CDR3 loop spans 15 amino acids. After removal of 1 base from V and 2 bases from J, the junction contained 6 bases not matched to a gene. Per germline, CDR1 GTSNPN and CDR2 SVGIG (reference sequence). The CDR3 here is CAWSGGTGPTYEQYF. CDR3 in DNA: TGTGCCTGGAGTGGGGGGACAGGGCCTACCTACGAGCAGTACTTC.

This clone came up once. V is TRBV4-2 and J is TRBJ2-5; TRBD2 agrees at 10 bases. CDR1 is LGHNA and CDR2 is YNFKEQ in the germline V gene. V trimming: 2 bases; J trimming: 5 bases; junction bases outside the gene matches: 8. The CDR3 extends over 16 amino acids. The CDR3 region has the DNA TGTGCCAGCAGCCAAAAAGACGGTAGCGGGGGGGAGACCCAGTACTTC. It translates to CASSQKDGSGGETQYF.

There are a few counts of this clone. This chain uses TRBV10-2 with TRBJ2-6, with no clear D. The ends were cut back, 6 bases at V and 3 bases at J, with 9 bases in the middle. The CDR3 consists of 14 residues. Per the germline V gene, CDR1 is WSHSY and CDR2 is SAAADI. The CDR3 DNA is TGCGCCAGCAGGGGCGCCGGTGGGGCCAACGTCCTGACTTTC. It encodes CASRGAGGANVLTF.

On this clone itself: One junction end disagrees with the germline gene, perhaps due to a read error. CDR3: CASSLGAYRYTF. CDR3 nucleotide sequence: TGCGCCAGCAGCTTGGGGGCCTATCGCTACACCTTC. The V gene is TRBV5-1, the J gene TRBJ1-2; D unclear. This CDR3 is 12 amino acids long. Germline CDR1 SGHRS, CDR2 YFSETQ.

The chain combines TRBV18 with TRBJ1-4; D unresolved. This CDR3 is built from 14 residues. Germline V gives CDR1 KGHSH, CDR2 LQKENI. Trimming took off 1 base at V and 8 bases at J, with 11 bases between the two ends. The CDR3 region is CASSPQDMGEKLFF. CDR3 DNA sequence: TGTGCCAGCTCACCACAGGATATGGGGGAAAAACTGTTTTTT.

The rearrangement uses TRBV18 and TRBJ1-5; D is possibly TRBD1 (5 bases). This CDR3 region has 14 residues. Germline V lookup: CDR1 KGHSH, CDR2 LQKENI. V lost 3 bases and J lost 3, with 9 bases in between. Here the CDR3 DNA reads TGTGCCAGCTCACCCGGACATACCAATCAGCCCCAGCATTTT. Its protein product is CASSPGHTNQPQHF.

The CDR3 DNA sequence: TGTGCCAGCAGCTCCGTCTCTGGCTACACCTTC. As protein: CASSSVSGYTF. The chain is built from TRBV5-4 and TRBJ1-2; D gene uncertain. Germline CDR1 SGHNT, CDR2 YYREEE (reference sequence). The CDR3 contains 11 residues. The V end was cut by 3 bases, the J end by 7 bases, with 7 bases between.

This clone was seen once. The V gene is TRBV5-1, the J gene TRBJ2-5; possibly TRBD2 for D (5 bases). V gave up 4 bases and J gave up 3 bases, with 13 bases separating them. CDR1 and CDR2 (germline): SGHRS, YFSETQ. The CDR3 totals 14 residues. The CDR3 DNA follows: TGCGCCAGCAGCATAACTAGTTCCAAAGAGACCCAGTACTTC. This encodes CASSITSSKETQYF.

J is TRBJ2-7 and V is TRBV5-5; 11 nucleotides line up with TRBD2. Germline CDR1 SGHKS, CDR2 YYEKEE (reference sequence). The V segment lost 5 bases and the J segment 7 bases; nucleotides outside the gene matches: 8. The CDR3 extends over 14 amino acids. The CDR3 sequence is CASSTSGGPLEQYF. In DNA, the CDR3 is TGTGCCAGCAGTACTAGCGGGGGCCCCTTGGAGCAGTACTTC.

Comments on this clone: The same CDR3 can be traced to other DNA sequences in this sample. This chain joins TRBV5-1 and TRBJ2-3, with D hard to call. This CDR3 spans 13 amino acids. Trimming removed 2 bases from V and 3 bases from J, with 7 bases in between. Germline CDR1 and CDR2: SGHRS and YFSETQ. CDR3 sequence: CASSLGQTDTQYF. DNA of the CDR3: TGCGCCAGCAGCTTAGGCCAGACAGATACGCAGTATTTT.

This clone was found a few times. The chain recombines TRBV6-1 with TRBJ1-1, with no clear D. Trimming took off 0 bases at V and 8 bases at J, with 16 bases between the two ends. This CDR3 is built from 15 residues. The germline V gene encodes CDR1 MNHNS and CDR2 SASEGT. CDR3 DNA: TGTGCCAGCAGTGAAGCGGGCAGGATGACTGAGGAAGCTTTCTTT. As protein: CASSEAGRMTEEAFF.

J is TRBJ1-6 and V is TRBV7-9; possibly TRBD1 for D (6 bases). Germline loops: CDR1 SEHNR, CDR2 FQNEAQ (reference sequence). V was shortened by 4 bases and J by 13 bases, with 11 bases between the two germline ends. The CDR3 sequence is 12 residues long. Here the CDR3 DNA reads TGTGCCAGCAGCTCAGGGGTGGGTCCCCTCCACTTT. Its translation is CASSSGVGPLHF.

The gene calls are TRBV5-4 and TRBJ2-5; D might be TRBD1 or TRBD2, each matching 5 bases. CDR1 and CDR2 from the germline V gene are SGHNT and YYREEE (reference sequence). The CDR3 spans 13 residues. Trimming took 0 bases from V and 9 from J, leaving 12 bases between them. The CDR3 sequence is CASSLDWDAAQYF. The DNA of the CDR3 is TGTGCCAGCAGCTTGGATTGGGACGCCGCCCAGTACTTC.

This clone was recorded once. This rearrangement joins TRBV4-1 to TRBJ1-5; D is undetermined. Germline CDR1 is MGHRA and CDR2 is YSYEKL. The CDR3 runs to 13 residues. V was shortened by 2 bases and J by 6 bases, with 8 bases between the two germline ends. The CDR3, as DNA: TGCGCCAGCAGCCAACCGTTCGGTCAGCCCCAGCATTTT. It codes for CASSQPFGQPQHF.

This clone was seen a few times. The rearrangement links TRBV10-3 to TRBJ1-6, with 7 bases lining up with TRBD1. This CDR3 region has 11 residues. Unmatched junction bases numbered 2, after V lost 10 bases and J lost 8 bases. CDR1 and CDR2 (germline): ENHRY, SYGVKD. The CDR3 DNA follows: TGTGCCAGCAGGGGGGATTCACCCCTCCACTTT. It translates to CASRGDSPLHF.

The chain's CDR3 is CASSQYPSSGLSYNEQFF. The CDR3 nucleotides read TGTGCCAGCAGCCAATATCCTAGCAGCGGACTATCCTACAATGAGCAGTTCTTC. The chain has TRBV16 and TRBJ2-1; the D gene is possibly TRBD2 (6 bases). CDR1 and CDR2 from the germline V gene are KGHSY and FQNENV. Trimming shortened V by 1 base and J by 1 base, and 17 bases separated the two germline ends. The CDR3 is made up of 18 amino acids.

The gene calls are TRBV6-1 and TRBJ1-6; D unresolved. CDR1 and CDR2 from the germline V gene are MNHNS and SASEGT. The length of the CDR3 is 16 residues. Trimming took 4 bases from V and 0 from J, leaving 10 bases between them. This CDR3 is CASSGSLRSYNSPLHF. As DNA, the CDR3 is TGTGCCAGCAGTGGGTCGTTGCGCTCCTATAATTCACCCCTCCACTTT.

The V and J genes are TRBV9 and TRBJ2-3, with 7 nucleotides matching TRBD2. With 3 bases clipped from V and 4 bases from J, the junction kept 11 bases outside the gene matches. From germline, CDR1 is SGDLS and CDR2 YYNGEE. The CDR3 contains 16 residues. This CDR3 reads CASSASGLGAADTQYF. The CDR3 region has the DNA TGTGCCAGCAGCGCTAGTGGACTAGGTGCCGCAGATACGCAGTATTTT.

The genes are TRBV30 and TRBJ1-6, with D unclear. The CDR3 has 11 residues. V lost 1 base and J lost 9, with 4 bases in between. In germline, CDR1 is GTSNPN, CDR2 SVGIG (reference sequence). CDR3 sequence reads: CAWSAVSPLHF. In DNA form, the CDR3 reads TGTGCCTGGAGTGCTGTTTCACCCCTCCACTTT.

The chain links TRBV5-1 to TRBJ2-5; D is uncertain. V lost 4 bases to trimming and J lost 2 bases, with 12 bases between them. Looked up from germline, CDR1 is SGHRS and CDR2 is YFSETQ. CDR3 length: 14 amino acids. The DNA for the CDR3 is TGCGCCAGCAGCGGAATGGGTACGCAAGAGACCCAGTACTTC. It yields the protein CASSGMGTQETQYF.

The chain combines TRBV25-1 with TRBJ1-4; tentative D call: TRBD1 (5 bases). This CDR3 comprises 16 residues. Looked up from germline, CDR1 is MGHDK and CDR2 is SYGVNS. The germline V and J ends were trimmed by 3 bases and 7 bases, with 18 bases remaining between them. This CDR3 is CASSDGSGRVAEKLFF. The CDR3 bases are TGTGCCAGCAGTGACGGGTCAGGGCGGGTAGCTGAAAAACTGTTTTTT.

This chain uses TRBV30 with TRBJ1-1; D perhaps matches TRBD1 (6 bases). V was trimmed by 2 bases and J by 4 bases, leaving 11 bases between them. Germline CDR1 GTSNPN, CDR2 SVGIG (reference sequence). The CDR3 is made up of 13 amino acids. This CDR3 is CAWSKDSRTEAFF. The CDR3, as DNA: TGTGCCTGGAGTAAGGACAGCCGCACTGAAGCTTTCTTT.